These 10 T cell receptor beta chains share one sample of origin, sequenced in a study of blood T cell repertoires in COVID-19 (dated by TCRdb to the early 2020s). To prepare the library, the immunoSEQ multiplex PCR assay was applied. The table comes from immuneACCESS by way of TCRdb, which keeps in-frame sequences with V and J called. Part of the clones is missing from these tables; in studies checked, under half for an unresolved V gene and the rest for unknown reasons. This sample is represented by about 14,000 clones; about 88% of them were singletons. In total, the top ten clones hold about 2.6% of the sample. The sample comprised peripheral blood. These receptors were obtained from a human donor in a cohort sampled during active COVID-19.

The chain joins TRBV11-2 to TRBJ1-2, with 7 nucleotides matching TRBD1. The CDR3 sequence is 14 residues long. The germline CDR1 and CDR2 sequences are SGHAT and FQNNGV. The junction had 8 bases not matched to a gene; V was cut back by 5 bases and J by 5 bases. DNA for the CDR3: TGTGCCAGCAGCCTGGAAACAGGGGAATATGGCTACACCTTC. Translated, it gives CASSLETGEYGYTF.

The J gene is TRBJ2-2, the V gene TRBV3-1 (or the pseudogene TRBV3-2); D is unclear. The V end was cut by 1 base, the J end by 0 bases, with 3 bases between. Per germline, CDR1 LGHDT and CDR2 YNNKEL (reference sequence). The CDR3 spans 14 residues. The chain's CDR3 is CASSQVTNTGELFF. DNA of the CDR3: TGTGCCAGCAGCCAAGTAACGAACACCGGGGAGCTGTTTTTT.

J is TRBJ2-7 and V is TRBV7-2; 11 bases agree with TRBD2. The germline gives CDR1 SGHTA, CDR2 FQGNSA. This CDR3 has 15 residues. V was clipped by 5 bases and J by 4 bases; unmatched bases: 7. The CDR3 nucleotides read TGTGCCAGCAGCCCCGCCGGGACTAGCGGTTACGAGCAGTACTTC. Translating it yields CASSPAGTSGYEQYF.

This clone was found once. The genes are TRBV5-6 and TRBJ2-3, with D unresolved. CDR1 is SGHDT and CDR2 is YYEEEE in the germline V gene. V lost 3 bases to trimming and J lost 2 bases, with 4 bases between them. The CDR3 totals 12 residues. This CDR3 reads CASSYYTDTQYF. The CDR3 nucleotides read TGTGCCAGCAGCTACTACACAGATACGCAGTATTTT.

This chain connects TRBV6-1 to TRBJ1-6; D perhaps matches TRBD1 (5 bases). Germline lookup yields CDR1 MNHNS and CDR2 SASEGT. The V gene lost 3 bases and the J gene lost 9 bases, with 9 bases spanning the gap. This CDR3 contains 13 residues. CDR3 sequence reads: CASSETGGSPLHF. CDR3 coding DNA: TGTGCCAGCAGTGAGACGGGGGGTTCACCCCTCCACTTT.

The chain uses TRBV5-1 and TRBJ1-1; no definite D call. This CDR3 comprises 13 residues. V was shortened by 0 bases and J by 6 bases, with 9 bases between the two germline ends. Germline V CDR1 and CDR2: SGHRS, YFSETQ. Here the CDR3 reads CASSLAAAPEAFF. The CDR3 nucleotides are TGCGCCAGCAGCTTGGCCGCGGCCCCTGAAGCTTTCTTT.

In this sample, this clone turned up once. The chain uses TRBV4-2 and TRBJ2-3; 8 bases line up with TRBD2. Germline V gene data show CDR1 as LGHNA and CDR2 as YNFKEQ. The CDR3 sequence is 15 residues long. J lost 4 bases, V lost 1 base, and 4 bases had no gene match. CDR3 in DNA: TGTGCCAGCAGCCAAGGCCTAGCGGGTCCAGATACGCAGTATTTT. It is translated as CASSQGLAGPDTQYF.

The chain employs TRBV9 and TRBJ1-1; 8 bases are a match to TRBD1. CDR1 and CDR2 from the germline V gene are SGDLS and YYNGEE. The CDR3 length is 16 residues. Trimming cost V 4 bases and J 5 bases; bases outside gene matches: 13. CDR3 sequence: CASSSRQGWSRTEAFF. The CDR3 DNA sequence: TGTGCCAGCAGCTCTCGACAGGGGTGGAGTCGGACTGAAGCTTTCTTT.

This chain connects TRBV18 to TRBJ1-1; D might be TRBD1 (6 bases). Trimming removed 3 bases from V and 0 bases from J, with 11 bases in between. This CDR3 has 15 amino acids. Germline lookup yields CDR1 KGHSH and CDR2 LQKENI. The CDR3 reads CASSPQGLMNTEAFF. As DNA, the CDR3 is TGTGCCAGCTCACCCCAGGGGCTGATGAACACTGAAGCTTTCTTT.

This clone was detected only once. The chain is built from TRBV6-5 and TRBJ2-7; maybe TRBD1 (6 bases). Per germline, CDR1 MNHEY and CDR2 SVGAGI. Trimming removed 6 bases at V and 0 bases at J, with 9 bases between. The CDR3 extends over 13 amino acids. The CDR3 nucleotides are TGTGCCAGCAGCAGGGGCCTCTCCTACGAGCAGTACTTC. This gives the protein CASSRGLSYEQYF.